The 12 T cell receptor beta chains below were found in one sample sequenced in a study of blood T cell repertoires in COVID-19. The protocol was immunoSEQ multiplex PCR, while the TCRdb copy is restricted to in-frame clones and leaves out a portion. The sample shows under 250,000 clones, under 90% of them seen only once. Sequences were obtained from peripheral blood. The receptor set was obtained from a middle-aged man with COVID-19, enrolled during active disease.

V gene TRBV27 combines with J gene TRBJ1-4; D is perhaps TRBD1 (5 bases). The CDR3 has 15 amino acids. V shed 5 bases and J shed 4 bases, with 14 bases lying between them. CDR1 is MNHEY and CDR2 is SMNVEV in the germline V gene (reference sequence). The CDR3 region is CASSPTGGGNEKLFF. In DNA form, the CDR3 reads TGTGCCAGCAGTCCTACCGGGGGGGGTAATGAAAAACTGTTTTTT.

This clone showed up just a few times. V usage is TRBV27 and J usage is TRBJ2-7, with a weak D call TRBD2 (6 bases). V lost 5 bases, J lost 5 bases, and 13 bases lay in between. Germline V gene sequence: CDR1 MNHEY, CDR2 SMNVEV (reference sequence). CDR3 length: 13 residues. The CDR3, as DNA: TGTGCCAGCAGTCCATCGGGACTGAACGAGCAGTACTTC. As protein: CASSPSGLNEQYF.

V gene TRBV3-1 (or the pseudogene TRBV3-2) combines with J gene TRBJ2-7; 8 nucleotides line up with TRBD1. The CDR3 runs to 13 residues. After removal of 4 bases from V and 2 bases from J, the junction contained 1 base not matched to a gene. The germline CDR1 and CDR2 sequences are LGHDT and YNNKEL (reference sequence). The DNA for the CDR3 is TGTGCCAGCAGCCGACAGGGGCCCTACGAGCAGTACTTC. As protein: CASSRQGPYEQYF.

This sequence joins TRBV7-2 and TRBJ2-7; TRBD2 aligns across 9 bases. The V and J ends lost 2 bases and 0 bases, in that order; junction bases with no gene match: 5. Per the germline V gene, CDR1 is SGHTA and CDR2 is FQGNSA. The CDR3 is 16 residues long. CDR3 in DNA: TGTGCCAGCAGCTTATTTGGCGGGGGGGCCTCCTACGAGCAGTACTTC. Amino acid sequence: CASSLFGGGASYEQYF.

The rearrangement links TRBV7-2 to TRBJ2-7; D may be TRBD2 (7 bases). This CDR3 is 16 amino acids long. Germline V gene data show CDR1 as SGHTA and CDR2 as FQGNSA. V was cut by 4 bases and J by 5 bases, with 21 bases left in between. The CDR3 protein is CASSSRGVAGVNEQYF. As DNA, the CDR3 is TGTGCCAGCAGCTCAAGGGGGGTTGCGGGAGTCAACGAGCAGTACTTC.

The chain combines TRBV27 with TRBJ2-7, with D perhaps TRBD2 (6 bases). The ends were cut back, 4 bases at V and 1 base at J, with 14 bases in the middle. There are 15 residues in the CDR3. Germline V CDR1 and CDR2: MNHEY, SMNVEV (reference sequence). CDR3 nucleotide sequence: TGTGCCAGCAGTTCTACCGGGACTCTTTCCTACGAGCAGTACTTC. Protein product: CASSSTGTLSYEQYF.

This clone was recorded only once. CDR3: CASSLAPTGAGNTIYF. For the CDR3, the DNA is TGCGCCAGCAGCTTGGCCCCGACAGGGGCTGGAAACACCATATATTTT. V gene TRBV5-1 combines with J gene TRBJ1-3; 8 positions agree with TRBD1. The length of the CDR3 is 16 residues. Germline lookup yields CDR1 SGHRS and CDR2 YFSETQ. The ends lost 0 bases at V and 2 bases at J; junction bases unmatched: 4.

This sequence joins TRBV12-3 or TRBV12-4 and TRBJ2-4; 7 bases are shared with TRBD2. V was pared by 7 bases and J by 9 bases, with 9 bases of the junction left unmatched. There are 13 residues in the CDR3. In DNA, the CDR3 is TGTGCCAGCACCCAAGGGAGGGCGGGCATTCAGTACTTC. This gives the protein CASTQGRAGIQYF.

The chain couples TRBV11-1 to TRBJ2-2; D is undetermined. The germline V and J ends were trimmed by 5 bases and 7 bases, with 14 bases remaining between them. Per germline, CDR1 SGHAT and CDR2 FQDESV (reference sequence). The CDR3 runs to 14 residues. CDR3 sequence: CASSQTAVIGELFF. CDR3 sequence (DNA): TGTGCCAGCAGCCAAACGGCGGTAATCGGGGAGCTGTTTTTT.

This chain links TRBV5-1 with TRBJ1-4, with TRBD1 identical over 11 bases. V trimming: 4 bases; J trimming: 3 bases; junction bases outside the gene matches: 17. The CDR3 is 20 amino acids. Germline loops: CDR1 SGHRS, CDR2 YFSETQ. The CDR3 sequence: CASSPRTGGVASRANEKLFF. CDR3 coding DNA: TGCGCCAGCAGCCCGAGGACAGGGGGCGTCGCGAGTCGCGCTAATGAAAAACTGTTTTTT.

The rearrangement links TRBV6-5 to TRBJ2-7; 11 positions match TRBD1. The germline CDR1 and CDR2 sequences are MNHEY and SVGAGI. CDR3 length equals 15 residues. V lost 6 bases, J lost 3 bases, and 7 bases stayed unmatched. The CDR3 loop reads CASRGQGVSLYEQYF. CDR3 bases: TGTGCCAGCAGGGGACAGGGGGTCTCACTCTACGAGCAGTACTTC.

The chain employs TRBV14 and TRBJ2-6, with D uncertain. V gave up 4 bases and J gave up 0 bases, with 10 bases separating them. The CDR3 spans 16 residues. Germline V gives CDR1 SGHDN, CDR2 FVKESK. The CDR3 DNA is TGTGCCAGCAGCCGCCAGGTCGACTCTGGGGCCAACGTCCTGACTTTC. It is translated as CASSRQVDSGANVLTF.